This is a list of T cell receptor beta chains from one sample in a study of identical twins. TCRdb passed the 5' RACE reads through MiXCR, listing each CDR3 protein once. The sample yields hundreds of thousands of distinct CDR3 sequences, roughly 8.6% seen once. A further study also used this sample, focusing on yellow fever vaccine responses in identical twins.

Sequencing was done on a sample of memory (CD45RO+) T cells sorted from blood. The source is a woman between 18 and 30 years old in good health. The CDR3 runs from the conserved cysteine through the conserved F or W. A D gene is named only where the DNA matches it firmly. The size entry is marked missing in some rows and otherwise reads once, few, many or a size class.

D	V	size	J	CDR3	DNA
-	TRBV24-1	-	TRBJ2-1	CATSDPGLGLLNEQFF	TGTGCCACCAGTGACCCGGGACTGGGGTTGTTGAATGAGCAGTTCTTC
-	TRBV20-1	many	TRBJ1-6	CSVNGLYNSPLHF	TGCAGTGTCAACGGGCTCTATAATTCACCCCTCCACTTT
TRBD1	TRBV7-2	-	TRBJ2-4	CASSLGVGQKNIQYF	TGTGCCAGCAGCTTAGGTGTGGGACAGAAAAACATTCAGTACTTC
-	TRBV9	few	TRBJ1-4	CASSVGIGRTTNEKLFF	TGTGCCAGCAGCGTAGGAATAGGGAGAACAACTAATGAAAAACTGTTTTTT
-	TRBV19	-	TRBJ2-5	CASSTGTGQQETQYF	TGTGCCAGTAGTACCGGGACTGGCCAACAAGAGACCCAGTACTTC
TRBD1	TRBV10-3	-	TRBJ2-1	CAISGPGQGAGSSYNEQFF	TGTGCCATCAGCGGACCGGGACAGGGGGCCGGCAGCTCCTACAATGAGCAGTTCTTC
-	TRBV5-5	few	TRBJ1-4	CASSPTPTNEKLFF	TGTGCCAGCAGTCCGACGCCAACTAATGAAAAACTGTTTTTT
-	TRBV28	few	TRBJ1-1	CASSFLGGAQNTEAFF	TGTGCCAGCAGCTTCCTCGGCGGGGCACAGAACACTGAAGCTTTCTTT
-	TRBV11-2	many	TRBJ2-7	CASSATTSPRRYEQYF	TGTGCCAGCAGCGCCACCACCAGCCCCAGGAGGTACGAGCAGTACTTC
TRBD2	TRBV4-2	few	TRBJ2-1	CASSQGAGGPLNEQFF	TGTGCCAGCAGCCAAGGCGCGGGAGGGCCGTTAAATGAGCAGTTCTTC
-	TRBV18	-	TRBJ2-3	CASSRVSQRTDTQYF	TGTGCCAGCTCAAGGGTCTCCCAACGCACAGATACGCAGTATTTT
-	TRBV9	-	TRBJ1-3	CASSVAPGDGNTIYF	TGTGCCAGCAGCGTAGCGCCTGGGGATGGAAACACCATATATTTT
TRBD2	TRBV20-1	many	TRBJ2-3	CSTTAGGNTDTQYF	TGCAGTACGACGGCGGGGGGGAACACAGATACGCAGTATTTT
TRBD1	TRBV6-5	few	TRBJ1-2	CASSFGTGPRTF	TGTGCCAGCAGTTTCGGGACAGGCCCCCGCACCTTC
-	TRBV5-6	few	TRBJ2-7	CASSGQMKSYEQYF	TGTGCCAGCAGCGGGCAAATGAAATCCTACGAGCAGTACTTC
TRBD1	TRBV28	few	TRBJ2-1	CASSTPGTGVNEQFF	TGTGCCAGCAGTACTCCCGGGACAGGGGTAAATGAGCAGTTCTTC
-	TRBV18	few	TRBJ1-1	CASSPQQPNTEAFF	TGTGCCAGCTCACCACAACAGCCGAACACTGAAGCTTTCTTT
-	TRBV7-2	many	TRBJ2-1	CASSLVGDSYNEQFF	TGTGCCAGCAGCCTAGTAGGGGACTCGTACAATGAGCAGTTCTTC
-	TRBV20-1	few	TRBJ2-1	CSASFGGPGEQFF	TGCAGTGCTAGTTTCGGGGGGCCAGGGGAGCAGTTCTTC
-	TRBV20-1	few	TRBJ2-3	CSASRGDDRDFNTQYF	TGCAGTGCTAGTAGGGGGGACGATAGAGATTTCAATACGCAGTATTTT
-	TRBV5-1	-	TRBJ1-2	CASSPRADYGYTF	TGCGCCAGCAGCCCACGGGCAGATTATGGCTACACCTTC
-	TRBV20-1	many	TRBJ1-1	CSASWVTEAFF	TGCAGTGCTAGTTGGGTGACTGAAGCTTTCTTT
-	TRBV4-1	many	TRBJ1-1	CASSQGVRGSGTEAFF	TGCGCCAGCAGCCAAGGTGTTCGAGGAAGCGGGACTGAAGCTTTCTTT
TRBD1	TRBV20-1	-	TRBJ2-5	CCAPPLRGQGRQETQYF	TGCTGTGCTCCACCCCTTAGGGGACAGGGCCGACAAGAGACCCAGTACTTC
-	TRBV19	few	TRBJ2-6	CASSTQGSGANVLTF	TGTGCCAGTAGTACACAGGGTTCTGGGGCCAACGTCCTGACTTTC
-	TRBV6-1	few	TRBJ1-5	CASSSSYSNQPQHF	TGTGCCAGCTCTAGTAGTTATAGCAATCAGCCCCAGCATTTT
-	TRBV29-1	many	TRBJ2-1	CSAHRIGHSYNEQFF	TGCAGCGCCCATCGAATAGGCCACTCCTACAATGAGCAGTTCTTC
-	TRBV3-1	many	TRBJ2-7	CASSQERHPSYEQYF	TGTGCCAGCAGCCAAGAAAGACATCCCTCCTACGAGCAGTACTTC
-	TRBV11-2	many	TRBJ2-7	CASSQSASGLSYEQYF	TGTGCCAGCAGCCAGTCGGCGAGCGGACTCTCCTACGAGCAGTACTTC
-	TRBV24-1	many	TRBJ2-5	CATSSGVVETQYF	TGTGCCACCAGTTCGGGGGTAGTAGAGACCCAGTACTTC
-	TRBV6-5	many	TRBJ1-1	CASSWTPNTEAFF	TGTGCCAGCAGTTGGACACCGAACACTGAAGCTTTCTTT
-	TRBV6-1	many	TRBJ2-2	CASNLGGSDGELFF	TGTGCCAGCAATCTAGGCGGGTCCGACGGGGAGCTGTTTTTT
-	TRBV5-5	many	TRBJ1-4	CASSLFGGEGEKLFF	TGTGCCAGCAGCTTGTTTGGTGGGGAGGGTGAAAAACTGTTTTTT
-	TRBV9	many	TRBJ2-3	CASSATSVVTDTQYF	TGTGCCAGCAGCGCTACTTCAGTGGTTACAGATACGCAGTATTTT
TRBD1	TRBV4-1	-	TRBJ1-4	CASSEVGTGRPKLFF	TGCGCCAGCAGCGAGGTGGGGACAGGCCGCCCAAAACTGTTTTTT
TRBD1	TRBV5-1	many	TRBJ2-6	CASSNPTGAGANVLTF	TGCGCCAGCAGCAACCCTACAGGGGCTGGGGCCAACGTCCTGACTTTC
-	TRBV6-1	-	TRBJ1-5	CAGSRTLNQPQHF	TGTGCCGGCTCTCGGACACTGAATCAGCCCCAGCATTTT
-	TRBV28	few	TRBJ2-5	CASSLSRPGGPYQETQYF	TGTGCCAGCAGTTTATCACGTCCCGGGGGGCCTTACCAAGAGACCCAGTACTTC
-	TRBV4-1	few	TRBJ2-1	CASSQEGVGNEQFF	TGCGCCAGCAGCCAAGAGGGGGTAGGAAATGAGCAGTTCTTC
TRBD1	TRBV27	-	TRBJ2-5	CASSLGTEGGTQYF	TGTGCCAGCAGTTTAGGGACAGAGGGTGGGACCCAGTACTTC
-	TRBV5-1	many	TRBJ2-7	CASSLDPKSHTSYEQYF	TGCGCCAGCAGCTTGGACCCAAAGAGTCATACCTCCTACGAGCAGTACTTC
TRBD2	TRBV20-1	-	TRBJ2-1	CSATPAGGFNEQFF	TGCAGTGCGACCCCGGCGGGGGGGTTCAATGAGCAGTTCTTC